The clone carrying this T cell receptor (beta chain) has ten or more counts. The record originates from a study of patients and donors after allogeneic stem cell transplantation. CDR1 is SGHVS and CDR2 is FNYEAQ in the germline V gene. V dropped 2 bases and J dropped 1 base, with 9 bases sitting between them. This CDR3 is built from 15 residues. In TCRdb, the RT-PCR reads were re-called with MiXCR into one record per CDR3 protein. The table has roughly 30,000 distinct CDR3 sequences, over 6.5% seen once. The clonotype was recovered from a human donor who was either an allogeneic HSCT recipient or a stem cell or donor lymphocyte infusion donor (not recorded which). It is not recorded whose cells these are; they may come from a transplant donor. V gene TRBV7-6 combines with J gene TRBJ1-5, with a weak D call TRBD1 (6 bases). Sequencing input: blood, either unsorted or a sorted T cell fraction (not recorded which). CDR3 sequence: CASSLTGRSNQPQHF. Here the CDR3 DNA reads TGTGCCAGCAGCTTAACAGGGCGAAGCAATCAGCCCCAGCATTTT.